Below are 20 T cell receptor beta chains sequenced from a single sample in a study of vaccination and CD4 T cells after COVID-19. These TCRs are of unknown antigen specificity. As to treatment: 10-day PBMC culture with coronavirus spike peptide pools or control peptides (ViraFEST assay). Oncomine TCR Beta short-read sequencing was applied to DNA from cultured CD4+ T cells. TCRdb analysed the PCR reads with MiXCR anew, one entry per CDR3 protein. The data show 15,000 or so distinct CDR3 sequences, 52% seen once. The sample comprised CD4+ T cells from blood, cultured in vitro. These TCRs come from a human donor who had recovered from COVID-19.

The chain recombines TRBV2 with TRBJ1-5, with TRBD1 matching over 10 bases. The ends lost 4 bases at V and 1 base at J; junction bases unmatched: 10. The CDR3 sequence is 18 residues long. The V gene's germline CDR1 is SNHLY and CDR2 FYNNEI. The CDR3 DNA is TGTGCCAGCAGTGTAAATTCTCCGGGACAGGGGAGCAATCAGCCCCAGCATTTT. Translation gives CASSVNSPGQGSNQPQHF.

This chain joins TRBV20-1 and TRBJ2-1, with 14 bases lining up with TRBD2. V was pared by 1 base and J by 8 bases, with 10 bases of the junction left unmatched. Germline CDR1 and CDR2: DFQATT and SNEGSKA (reference sequence). This CDR3 contains 17 residues. CDR3 sequence reads: CSARGIPGTSGSHEQFF. The CDR3 DNA follows: TGCAGTGCTAGAGGGATACCCGGGACTAGCGGGAGTCATGAGCAGTTCTTC.

The chain uses TRBV5-1 and TRBJ1-2, with D perhaps matching TRBD1 (5 bases). From germline, CDR1 is SGHRS and CDR2 YFSETQ. The CDR3 spans 15 residues. V dropped 4 bases and J dropped 8 bases, with 21 bases sitting between them. CDR3 residues: CASSHPRARLGGYTF. The CDR3 DNA follows: TGCGCCAGCAGCCACCCCAGGGCTCGCTTGGGAGGCTACACCTTC.

This clonotype has only a few counts. The chain employs TRBV19 and TRBJ1-5; 8 bases map to TRBD1. The CDR3 sequence is 15 residues long. After removal of 3 bases from V and 4 bases from J, the junction contained 5 bases not matched to a gene. Germline V gene sequence: CDR1 LNHDA, CDR2 SQIVND (reference sequence). This chain's CDR3 is CASSMGQVGNQPQHF. CDR3 bases: TGTGCCAGTAGTATGGGACAGGTGGGAAATCAGCCCCAGCATTTT.

The V and J genes are TRBV6-2 or TRBV6-3 and TRBJ2-3, with D possibly matching TRBD2 (6 bases). V was pared by 4 bases and J by 3 bases, with 17 bases between. Germline lookup yields CDR1 MNHEY and CDR2 SVGEGT. The CDR3 has 16 amino acids. The CDR3 sequence: CASSSPMGGGTDTQYF. The CDR3 bases are TGTGCCAGCAGTTCCCCAATGGGAGGTGGGACAGATACGCAGTATTTT.

The V call is TRBV27, the J call TRBJ1-5; D is uncertain. V was clipped by 5 bases and J by 7 bases, with 12 bases between them. Germline V gives CDR1 MNHEY, CDR2 SMNVEV (reference sequence). The CDR3 consists of 13 residues. The CDR3 loop reads CASSLLDGQPQHF. The DNA for the CDR3 is TGTGCCAGCAGTCTCCTGGACGGGCAGCCCCAGCATTTT.

This chain links TRBV6-1 with TRBJ2-1; 13 positions agree with TRBD2. The CDR3 loop spans 15 amino acids. The J segment lost 8 bases and the V segment lost 6 bases, leaving 7 bases of the junction unmatched. Germline CDR1 reads MNHNS; CDR2 reads SASEGT. CDR3 in amino acids: CASRPPGLAGHEQFF. DNA for the CDR3: TGTGCCAGCAGGCCTCCGGGACTAGCGGGACATGAGCAGTTCTTC.

The chain is built from TRBV20-1 and TRBJ1-1; D gene ambiguous. CDR1 DFQATT and CDR2 SNEGSKA come from the germline V gene (reference sequence). Trimming left V 3 bases short and J 0 bases short, with 14 bases between. The CDR3 extends over 15 amino acids. CDR3 residues: CSARDGTPMNTEAFF. CDR3 nucleotide sequence: TGCAGTGCTAGGGATGGAACTCCAATGAACACTGAAGCTTTCTTT.

The rearrangement joins TRBV7-3 to TRBJ2-3, with unresolved D. The CDR3 length is 14 residues. The germline V gene has CDR1 SGHTA and CDR2 FQGTGA. Trimming took 1 base from V and 1 from J, leaving 6 bases between them. DNA of the CDR3: TGTGCCAGCAGCTTAAATGGAGGCACAGATACGCAGTATTTT. This sequence encodes CASSLNGGTDTQYF. Looking up the rest from reference TRBV7-3 and TRBJ2-3 gives the full variable domain: GAGVSQTPSNKVTEKGKYVELRCDPISGHTALYWYRQSLGQGPEFLIYFQGTGAADDSGLPNDRFFAVRPEGSVSTLKIQRTERGDSAVYLCASSLNGGTDTQYFGPGTRLTVL.

The rearrangement uses TRBV25-1 and TRBJ1-1; 8 bases are a match to TRBD1. The V segment lost 4 bases and the J segment 3 bases; nucleotides outside the gene matches: 4. This CDR3 has 14 residues. The V gene's germline CDR1 is MGHDK and CDR2 SYGVNS. The CDR3 loop is CASSGQTGDTEAFF. In nucleotides, the CDR3 is TGTGCCAGCAGTGGACAGACAGGGGACACTGAAGCTTTCTTT. The variable domain in full, with the rest retrieved from reference TRBV25-1 and TRBJ1-1, is EADIYQTPRYLVIGTGKKITLECSQTMGHDKMYWYQQDPGMELHLIHYSYGVNSTEKGDLSSESTVSRIRTEHFPLTLESARPSHTSQYLCASSGQTGDTEAFFGQGTRLTVV.

In its sample, this clonotype was seen once. This chain connects TRBV7-2 to TRBJ1-1; the D gene is possibly TRBD1 (5 bases). Trimming shortened V by 5 bases and J by 0 bases, and 13 bases separated the two germline ends. Germline V CDR1 and CDR2: SGHTA, FQGNSA. The CDR3 extends over 15 amino acids. The CDR3 DNA follows: TGTGCCAGCAGCCTCGGTGGAGGGGTGAACACTGAAGCTTTCTTT. Translation gives CASSLGGGVNTEAFF.

The genes are TRBV28 and TRBJ1-2; 10 nucleotides line up with TRBD1. Germline CDR1 MDHEN, CDR2 SYDVKM. The length of the CDR3 is 14 residues. The V segment lost 5 bases and the J segment 7 bases; nucleotides outside the gene matches: 7. The CDR3 loop reads CASSRPGQGLGYTF. The CDR3 DNA sequence: TGTGCCAGCAGTCGACCGGGACAGGGGCTTGGCTACACCTTC.

The CDR3, as DNA: TGTGCCATCAGCCTAGAGGGAGTTTATGGCTACACCTTC. This sequence encodes CAISLEGVYGYTF. This chain joins TRBV10-3 and TRBJ1-2, with D unclear. V was clipped by 6 bases and J by 5 bases, with 13 bases between them. This CDR3 has 13 residues. Per the germline V gene, CDR1 is ENHRY and CDR2 is SYGVKD.

The CDR3 bases are TGTGCCAGCAGTGAACTTATTGGGACCACGGACGAGCAGTACTTC. It encodes CASSELIGTTDEQYF. The genes are TRBV6-1 and TRBJ2-7; either TRBD1 or TRBD2 may supply D (5 bases each). Germline CDR1 reads MNHNS; CDR2 reads SASEGT. Trimming took off 2 bases at V and 5 bases at J, with 16 bases between the two ends. CDR3 length: 15 amino acids.

The gene calls are TRBV7-9 and TRBJ1-3, with D perhaps TRBD1 (5 bases). V lost 6 bases, J lost 0 bases, and 9 bases lay in between. CDR3 length: 14 residues. Germline assignment: CDR1 SEHNR and CDR2 FQNEAQ (reference sequence). CDR3 sequence: CASRTGVSGNTIYF. CDR3 in DNA: TGTGCCAGCAGAACAGGCGTCTCTGGAAACACCATATATTTT. Using reference TRBV7-9 and TRBJ1-3 for the parts outside the CDR3, the full variable domain is DTGVSQNPRHKITKRGQNVTFRCDPISEHNRLYWYRQTLGQGPEFLTYFQNEAQLEKSRLLSDRFSAERPKGSFSTLEIQRTEQGDSAMYLCASRTGVSGNTIYFGEGSWLTVV.

This rearrangement joins TRBV11-3 to TRBJ2-1; D not certain. The V gene lost 5 bases and the J gene lost 0 bases, with 11 bases spanning the gap. Germline CDR1 and CDR2: SGHNT and YENEEA. This CDR3 spans 15 amino acids. The chain's CDR3 is CASSGRWFSYNEQFF. The DNA for the CDR3 is TGTGCCAGCAGCGGACGTTGGTTCTCCTACAATGAGCAGTTCTTC.

The chain has TRBV10-1 and TRBJ2-1; D is uncertain. Germline V CDR1 and CDR2: WNHNN, SYGVQD (reference sequence). Trimming left V 4 bases short and J 9 bases short, with 13 bases between. The CDR3 has 13 residues. The DNA of the CDR3 is TGCGCCAGCAGTGCACAACGGACGCGTGAGCAGTTCTTC. Translated, it gives CASSAQRTREQFF.

The rearrangement uses TRBV11-3 and TRBJ2-7; tentative D call: TRBD1 (6 bases). Germline CDR1 and CDR2: SGHNT and YENEEA. The CDR3 totals 13 residues. The V end lost 5 bases, the J end lost 1 base, and 9 bases lay between the germline ends. The CDR3 sequence: CASSPTGSYEQYF. In nucleotides, the CDR3 is TGTGCCAGCAGCCCGACAGGTTCCTACGAGCAGTACTTC.

The rearrangement joins TRBV7-2 to TRBJ2-5; unclear D gene. V was shortened by 4 bases and J by 5 bases, with 8 bases between the two germline ends. CDR1 and CDR2 from the germline V gene are SGHTA and FQGNSA. The CDR3 spans 12 residues. The CDR3 DNA follows: TGTGCCAGCAGCTACCCCTGGGAGACCCAGTACTTC. Protein sequence: CASSYPWETQYF.

The genes are TRBV6-2 or TRBV6-3 and TRBJ2-3; D gene unclear. The V gene lost 0 bases and the J gene lost 1 base, with 8 bases spanning the gap. There are 15 residues in the CDR3. Germline-derived CDR1 and CDR2 are MNHEY and SVGEGT. The CDR3 DNA sequence: TGTGCCAGCAGTTACTCTATCGAAGGCACAGATACGCAGTATTTT. Its translation is CASSYSIEGTDTQYF.